This T cell receptor (beta chain) is drawn from a study of OX40 agonist ivuxolimab in advanced cancers. There are 15 residues in the CDR3. Trimming took 2 bases from V and 4 from J; bases not matched to a gene: 4. Germline V gives CDR1 SGHRS, CDR2 YFSETQ. Here immunoSEQ multiplex PCR was the method, and the copy in TCRdb shows in-frame clones only, minus some. Here the sample spans about 47,000 clones, about nine tenths being singletons. Sample: CD4+ or CD8+ T cells sorted from blood, taken in a trial of the OX40 agonist ivuxolimab. This TCR came from an adult with an advanced solid tumor such as melanoma, head and neck, liver or kidney cancer. The V and J genes are TRBV5-1 and TRBJ2-1, with TRBD2 identical over 9 bases. The CDR3 sequence is CASSFGGRVYNEQFF. Here the CDR3 DNA reads TGCGCCAGCAGCTTTGGCGGGAGGGTATACAATGAGCAGTTCTTC. Full variable domain (remainder filled in from reference TRBV5-1 and TRBJ2-1): KAGVTQTPRYLIKTRGQQVTLSCSPISGHRSVSWYQQTPGQGLQFLFEYFSETQRNKGNFPGRFSGRQFSNSRSEMNVSTLELGDSALYLCASSFGGRVYNEQFFGPGTRLTVL.